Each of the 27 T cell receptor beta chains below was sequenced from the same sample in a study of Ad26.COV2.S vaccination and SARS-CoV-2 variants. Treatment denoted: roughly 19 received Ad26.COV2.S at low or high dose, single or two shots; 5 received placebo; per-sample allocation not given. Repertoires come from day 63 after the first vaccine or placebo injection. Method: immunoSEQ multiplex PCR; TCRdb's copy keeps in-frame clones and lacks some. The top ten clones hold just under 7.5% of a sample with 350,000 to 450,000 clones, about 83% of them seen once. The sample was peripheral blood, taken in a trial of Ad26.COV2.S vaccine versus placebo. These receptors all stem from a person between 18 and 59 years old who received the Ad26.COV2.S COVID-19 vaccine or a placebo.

The CDR3 DNA follows: TGTGCCAGCAGCCCCTCCCGGGATAACACTGAAGCTTTCTTT. This codes for CASSPSRDNTEAFF. The chain combines TRBV6-6 with TRBJ1-1, with D unresolved. The germline V gene has CDR1 MNHNY and CDR2 SVGAGI (reference sequence). This CDR3 is built from 14 residues. V dropped 6 bases and J dropped 2 bases, with 13 bases sitting between them.

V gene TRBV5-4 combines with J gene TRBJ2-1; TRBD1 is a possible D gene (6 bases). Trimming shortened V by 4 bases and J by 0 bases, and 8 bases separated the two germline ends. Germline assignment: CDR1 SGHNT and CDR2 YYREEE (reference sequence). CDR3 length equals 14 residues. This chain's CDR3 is CASSRGGSYNEQFF. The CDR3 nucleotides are TGTGCCAGCAGCCGAGGGGGCTCCTACAATGAGCAGTTCTTC.

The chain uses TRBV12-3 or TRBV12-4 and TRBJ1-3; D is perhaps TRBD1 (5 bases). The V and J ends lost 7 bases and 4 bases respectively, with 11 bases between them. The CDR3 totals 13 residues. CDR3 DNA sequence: TGTGCCAGCACCGGGACCTTCGGAAACACCATATATTTT. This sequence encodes CASTGTFGNTIYF.

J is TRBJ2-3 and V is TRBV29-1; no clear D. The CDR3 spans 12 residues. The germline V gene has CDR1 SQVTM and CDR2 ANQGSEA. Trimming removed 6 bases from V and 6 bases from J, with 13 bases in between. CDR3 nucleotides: TGCAGCGTCGCTAGGCCTCCCGATACGCAGTATTTT. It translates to CSVARPPDTQYF.

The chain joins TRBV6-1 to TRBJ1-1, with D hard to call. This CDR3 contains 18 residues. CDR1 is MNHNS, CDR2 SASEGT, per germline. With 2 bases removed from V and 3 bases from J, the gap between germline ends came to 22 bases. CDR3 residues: CASSERSAPVFGYTEAFF. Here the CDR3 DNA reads TGTGCCAGCAGTGAACGATCCGCGCCGGTATTTGGGTACACTGAAGCTTTCTTT.

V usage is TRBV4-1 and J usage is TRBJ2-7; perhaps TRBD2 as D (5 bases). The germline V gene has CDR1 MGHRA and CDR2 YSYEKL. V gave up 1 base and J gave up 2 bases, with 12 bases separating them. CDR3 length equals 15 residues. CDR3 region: CASSQVISGTYEQYF. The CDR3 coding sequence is TGCGCCAGCAGCCAAGTTATCAGCGGCACCTACGAGCAGTACTTC.

CDR3 in DNA: TGCAGTGCAAAGTCTGGAGATACGCAGTATTTT. As protein: CSAKSGDTQYF. The chain combines TRBV20-1 with TRBJ2-3, with D unclear. CDR1 is DFQATT, CDR2 SNEGSKA, per germline (reference sequence). Trimming shortened V by 6 bases and J by 5 bases, and 9 bases separated the two germline ends. The CDR3 spans 11 residues.

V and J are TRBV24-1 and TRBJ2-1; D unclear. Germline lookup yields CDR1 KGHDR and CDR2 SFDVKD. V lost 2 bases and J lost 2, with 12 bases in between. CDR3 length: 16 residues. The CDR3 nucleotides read TGTGCCACCAGTGATTGGACCACAAGCCCCTACAATGAGCAGTTCTTC. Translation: CATSDWTTSPYNEQFF.

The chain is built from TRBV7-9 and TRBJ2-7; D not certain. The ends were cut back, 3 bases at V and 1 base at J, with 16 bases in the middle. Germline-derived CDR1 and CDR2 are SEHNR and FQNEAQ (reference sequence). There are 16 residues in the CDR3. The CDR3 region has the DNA TGTGCCAGCAGCTTGGCCCCTGGGGATAGTTCCTACGAGCAGTACTTC. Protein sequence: CASSLAPGDSSYEQYF.

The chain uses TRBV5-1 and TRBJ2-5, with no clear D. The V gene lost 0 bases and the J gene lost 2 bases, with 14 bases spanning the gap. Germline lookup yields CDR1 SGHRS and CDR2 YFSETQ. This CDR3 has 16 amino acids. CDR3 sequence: CASSLGSASIQETQYF. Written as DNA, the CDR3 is TGCGCCAGCAGCTTGGGGTCTGCCAGCATACAAGAGACCCAGTACTTC.

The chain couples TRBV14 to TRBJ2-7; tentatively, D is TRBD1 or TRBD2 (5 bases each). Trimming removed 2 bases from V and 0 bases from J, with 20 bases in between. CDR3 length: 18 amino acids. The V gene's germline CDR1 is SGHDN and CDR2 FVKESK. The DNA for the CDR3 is TGTGCCAGCAGCCAAAGAGAGCTCTGGGGGATTTACTCCTACGAGCAGTACTTC. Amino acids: CASSQRELWGIYSYEQYF.

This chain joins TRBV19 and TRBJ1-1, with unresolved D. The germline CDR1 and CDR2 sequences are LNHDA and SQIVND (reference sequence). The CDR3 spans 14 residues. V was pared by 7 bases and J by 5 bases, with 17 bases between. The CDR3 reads CASNLMLGDTEAFF. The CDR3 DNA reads TGTGCCAGTAACCTCATGTTGGGAGATACTGAAGCTTTCTTT. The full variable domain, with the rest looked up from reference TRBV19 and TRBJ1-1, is DGGITQSPKYLFRKEGQNVTLSCEQNLNHDAMYWYRQDPGQGLRLIYYSQIVNDFQKGDIAEGYSVSREKKESFPLTVTSAQKNPTAFYLCASNLMLGDTEAFFGQGTRLTVV.

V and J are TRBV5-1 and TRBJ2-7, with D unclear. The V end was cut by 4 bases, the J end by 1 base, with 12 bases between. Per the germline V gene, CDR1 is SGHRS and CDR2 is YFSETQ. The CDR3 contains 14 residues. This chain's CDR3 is CASSPHTDSYEQYF. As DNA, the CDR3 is TGCGCCAGCAGCCCCCACACGGATTCCTACGAGCAGTACTTC.

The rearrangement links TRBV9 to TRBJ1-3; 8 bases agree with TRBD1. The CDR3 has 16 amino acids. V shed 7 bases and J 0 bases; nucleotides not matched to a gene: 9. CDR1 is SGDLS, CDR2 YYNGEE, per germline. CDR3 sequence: CASARTGMDSGNTIYF. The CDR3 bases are TGTGCCAGCGCACGGACAGGGATGGACTCTGGAAACACCATATATTTT.

In DNA form, the CDR3 reads TGTGCCAGCAGCCCCACAGGGGTTGGCACTGAAGCTTTCTTT. Translated: CASSPTGVGTEAFF. The rearrangement links TRBV5-8 to TRBJ1-1; 7 bases agree with TRBD1. Unmatched junction bases numbered 7, after V lost 4 bases and J lost 4 bases. The CDR3 runs 14 residues. CDR1 SGHTS and CDR2 YDEGEE come from the germline V gene.

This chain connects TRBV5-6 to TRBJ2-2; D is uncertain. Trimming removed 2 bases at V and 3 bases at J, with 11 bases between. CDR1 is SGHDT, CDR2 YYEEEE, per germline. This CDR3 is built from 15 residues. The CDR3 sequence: CASSFGLSHTGELFF. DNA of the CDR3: TGTGCCAGCAGCTTCGGCCTATCCCACACCGGGGAGCTGTTTTTT.

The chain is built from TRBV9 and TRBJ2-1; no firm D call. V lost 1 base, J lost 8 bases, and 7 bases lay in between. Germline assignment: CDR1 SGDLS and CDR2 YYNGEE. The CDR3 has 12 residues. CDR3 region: CASSVMWDEQFF. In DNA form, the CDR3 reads TGTGCCAGCAGCGTAATGTGGGATGAGCAGTTCTTC.

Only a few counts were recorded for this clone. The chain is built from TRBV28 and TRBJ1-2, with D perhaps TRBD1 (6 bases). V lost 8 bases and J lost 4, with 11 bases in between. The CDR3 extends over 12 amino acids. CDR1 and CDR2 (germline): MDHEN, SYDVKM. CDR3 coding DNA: TGTGCCAGCTTGGGGGGGGCCTATGGCTACACCTTC. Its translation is CASLGGAYGYTF.

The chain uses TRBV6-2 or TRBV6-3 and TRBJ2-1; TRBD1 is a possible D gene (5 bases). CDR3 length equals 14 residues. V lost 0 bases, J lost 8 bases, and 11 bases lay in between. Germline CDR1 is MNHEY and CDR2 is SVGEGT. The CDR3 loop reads CASSYSQGVDEQFF. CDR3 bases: TGTGCCAGCAGTTACTCCCAGGGCGTGGATGAGCAGTTCTTC.

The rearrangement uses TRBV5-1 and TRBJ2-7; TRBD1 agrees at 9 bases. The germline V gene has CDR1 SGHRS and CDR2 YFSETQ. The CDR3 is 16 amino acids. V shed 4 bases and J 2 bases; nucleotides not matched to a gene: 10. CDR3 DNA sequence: TGCGCCAGCAGCCCGGGCCTTTACAGGGGGCCCTACGAGCAGTACTTC. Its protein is CASSPGLYRGPYEQYF. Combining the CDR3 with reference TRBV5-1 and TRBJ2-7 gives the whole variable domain KAGVTQTPRYLIKTRGQQVTLSCSPISGHRSVSWYQQTPGQGLQFLFEYFSETQRNKGNFPGRFSGRQFSNSRSEMNVSTLELGDSALYLCASSPGLYRGPYEQYFGPGTRLTVT.

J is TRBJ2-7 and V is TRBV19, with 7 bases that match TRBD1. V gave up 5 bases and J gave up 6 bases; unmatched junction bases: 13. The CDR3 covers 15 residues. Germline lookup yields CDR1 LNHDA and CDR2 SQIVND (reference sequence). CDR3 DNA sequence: TGTGCCAGTAGTCTTTCCCCGGGACAGTTTACCGAGCAGTACTTC. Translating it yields CASSLSPGQFTEQYF.

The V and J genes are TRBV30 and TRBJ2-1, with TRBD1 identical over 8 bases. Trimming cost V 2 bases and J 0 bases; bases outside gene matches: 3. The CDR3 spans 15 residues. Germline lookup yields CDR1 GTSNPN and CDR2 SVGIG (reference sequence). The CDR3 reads CAWSQGASSYNEQFF. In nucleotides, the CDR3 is TGTGCCTGGAGTCAGGGGGCTTCCTCCTACAATGAGCAGTTCTTC.

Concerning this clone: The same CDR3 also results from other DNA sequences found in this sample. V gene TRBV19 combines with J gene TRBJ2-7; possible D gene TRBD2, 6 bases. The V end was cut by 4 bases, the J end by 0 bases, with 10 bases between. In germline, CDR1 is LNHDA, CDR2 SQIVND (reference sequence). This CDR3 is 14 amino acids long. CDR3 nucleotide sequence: TGTGCCAGTAGTACGGGACTCAGCTCCTACGAGCAGTACTTC. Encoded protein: CASSTGLSSYEQYF.

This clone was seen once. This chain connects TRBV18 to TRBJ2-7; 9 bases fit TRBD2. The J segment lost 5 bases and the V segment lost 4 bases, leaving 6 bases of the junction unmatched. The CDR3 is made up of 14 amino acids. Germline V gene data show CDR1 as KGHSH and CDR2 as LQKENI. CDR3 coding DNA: TGTGCCAGCTCACGCGGCGGGAGGGGCCACGAGCAGTACTTC. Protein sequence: CASSRGGRGHEQYF.

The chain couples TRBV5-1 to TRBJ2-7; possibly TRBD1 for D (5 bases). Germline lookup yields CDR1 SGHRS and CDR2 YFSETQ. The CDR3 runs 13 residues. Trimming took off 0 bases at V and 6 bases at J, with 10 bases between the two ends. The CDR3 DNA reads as TGCGCCAGCAGCTTGGTGGGGCACGGCGAGCAGTACTTC. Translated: CASSLVGHGEQYF.

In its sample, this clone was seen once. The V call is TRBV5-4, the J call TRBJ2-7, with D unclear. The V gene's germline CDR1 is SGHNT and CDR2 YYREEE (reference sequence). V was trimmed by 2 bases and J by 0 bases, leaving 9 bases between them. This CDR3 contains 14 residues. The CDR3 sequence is CASSFASSSYEQYF. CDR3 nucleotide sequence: TGTGCCAGCAGCTTCGCCTCCAGCTCCTACGAGCAGTACTTC.

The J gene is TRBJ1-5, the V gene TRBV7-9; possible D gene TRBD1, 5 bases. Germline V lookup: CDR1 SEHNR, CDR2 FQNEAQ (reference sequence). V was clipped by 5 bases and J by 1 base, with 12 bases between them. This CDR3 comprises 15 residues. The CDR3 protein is CASSPTGSSNQPQHF. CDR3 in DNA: TGTGCCAGCAGCCCTACAGGATCGAGCAATCAGCCCCAGCATTTT.